This T cell receptor beta chain was documented in a study of T cells in Graves' hyperthyroidism and ophthalmopathy. The PBMCs studied were ones that came from 8.5 to 10 ml fresh peripheral blood. TCR beta CDR3 regions were amplified from RNA transcripts. In the first-round RT-PCR of the TCR CDR3, the HTBI primer set was used. TCRdb reprocessed the multiplex PCR reads with MiXCR, giving one entry per CDR3 protein. The repertoire holds roughly 800,000 distinct CDR3 sequences, with more than 30% as singletons. Germline CDR1 and CDR2: SQVTM and ANQGSEA. The CDR3 is 12 residues long. V shed 4 bases and J shed 7 bases, with 13 bases lying between them.

The gene calls are TRBV29-1 and TRBJ1-2, with D possibly TRBD1 on 5 matching bases. The sequencing input was blood. The clonotype comes from a man aged 18 to 30 with Graves' hyperthyroidism. The CDR3 DNA follows: TGCAGCGTTGGAGGAGGGGTTCGTGGCTACACCTTC. This gives the protein CSVGGGVRGYTF.